The clone carrying this TCR beta chain has just one count. The antigen remains unidentified. Naive CD8 cells lacked CD45RO and underwent positive selection for CCR7, leaving out terminally differentiated effector memory CD45RA+ cells. Unmatched junction bases numbered 17, after V lost 4 bases and J lost 2 bases. The CDR3 length is 18 residues. Per the germline V gene, CDR1 is SEHNR and CDR2 is FQNEAQ (reference sequence). It was across several immunoSEQ plates that each subset's genomic DNA was evenly split. The authors loaded roughly 200 ng DNA, 27,000 or so T cell genomes, into sorted-subset replicate PCRs. TCRdb's table, derived via immunoSEQ multiplex PCR, lists solely in-frame clones and lacks some. The sample records hundreds of thousands of clones, roughly 96% being singletons. The sample is drawn from a study of shared clonotypes between healthy human individuals. General observations from the study: The naive CD4 repertoires of several donors were compared, and about 5% of clonotypes were shared. Shared clonotypes across all four donors exceeded non-shared ones in generation probability.

The V call is TRBV7-9, the J call TRBJ2-7; the match to TRBD2 covers 7 bases. Sequenced: naive CD8+ T cells sorted from blood. This TCR was sampled from a woman in her 30s in good health. For the CDR3, the DNA is TGTGCCAGCAGCTCCGCCGGGGGAGGGCGGGGCGGCCCCTACGAGCAGTACTTC. Amino acid sequence: CASSSAGGGRGGPYEQYF.